The 32 T cell receptor beta chains reported below all come from one sample, sequenced in a study of T cells in Graves' hyperthyroidism and ophthalmopathy. Amplified TCR beta CDR3 regions came from RNA transcripts. During a first-round RT-PCR of the TCR CDR3, the HTBI primer set was used. A single record per CDR3 protein comes from TCRdb applying MiXCR to the multiplex PCR reads. This sample has about 270,000 distinct CDR3 sequences, with approximately 20% found just once. The sequencing sample was made of blood. These TCRs come from a young man with Graves' ophthalmopathy.

The CDR3 nucleotides are TGTGCCAGCATTCCAGGCGGGAGGGCCGAGGATTACAATGAGCAGTTCTTC. Translating it yields CASIPGGRAEDYNEQFF. This rearrangement joins TRBV12-3 or TRBV12-4 to TRBJ2-1; TRBD2 matches 9 bases. CDR3 length: 17 residues. The V gene end was trimmed by 7 bases and the J gene end by 4 bases; junction bases not matched to a gene: 14.

This clonotype has only a few counts. The rearrangement links TRBV2 to TRBJ2-1; D is perhaps TRBD1 (6 bases). The end of the DNA fits TRBJ2-7 better, so the J call may be wrong. The CDR3 length is 13 residues. CDR1 SNHLY and CDR2 FYNNEI come from the germline V gene. Here the CDR3 reads CASSIQGFNEQYF. The CDR3 DNA reads TGTGCCAGCAGTATCCAGGGGTTCAATGAGCAGTACTTC.

The rearrangement links TRBV28 to TRBJ1-2, with D uncertain. Trimming took 4 bases from V and 4 from J, leaving 10 bases between them. CDR1 and CDR2 (germline): MDHEN, SYDVKM. This CDR3 has 13 amino acids. DNA of the CDR3: TGTGCCAGCAGTTACGGGCCGACCTATGGCTACACCTTC. Its translation: CASSYGPTYGYTF.

The rearrangement joins TRBV5-1 to TRBJ2-7, with D uncertain. The germline V and J ends were trimmed by 5 bases and 7 bases, with 10 bases remaining between them. Germline-derived CDR1 and CDR2 are SGHRS and YFSETQ. The CDR3 length is 11 residues. The CDR3 region has the DNA TGCGCCAGCAGTGTGGGTGGTGAGCAGTACTTC. Encoded protein: CASSVGGEQYF.

This chain links TRBV28 with TRBJ2-5; tentative D call: TRBD1 (6 bases). The germline gives CDR1 MDHEN, CDR2 SYDVKM. The CDR3 contains 16 residues. V lost 7 bases, J lost 4 bases, and 22 bases lay in between. In nucleotides, the CDR3 is TGTGCCAGCACTTCAGGGGTAGCGCTCGCGGTAGAGACCCAGTACTTC. Translating gives CASTSGVALAVETQYF.

This clonotype showed up many times. This sequence joins TRBV3-1 and TRBJ2-7; no definite D call. The V and J ends lost 2 bases and 3 bases respectively, with 5 bases between them. Germline loops: CDR1 LGHDT, CDR2 YNNKEL (reference sequence). The CDR3 loop spans 12 amino acids. CDR3 bases: TGTGCCAGCAGCCAACTCAGCTACGAGCAGTACTTC. It is translated as CASSQLSYEQYF.

The chain links TRBV20-1 to TRBJ2-3; TRBD2 matches at 14 bases. Trimming took 5 bases from V and 4 from J; bases not matched to a gene: 5. This CDR3 spans 15 amino acids. Germline V gives CDR1 DFQATT, CDR2 SNEGSKA (reference sequence). Here the CDR3 DNA reads TGCAGTGCTTCGACTAGCGGGAGGGCCGCAGATACGCAGTATTTT. This sequence encodes CSASTSGRAADTQYF.

This chain joins TRBV2 and TRBJ2-1; D is unresolved. Trimming took 6 bases from V and 7 from J, leaving 10 bases between them. The germline V gene encodes CDR1 SNHLY and CDR2 FYNNEI. The CDR3 is 12 amino acids. CDR3 sequence (DNA): TGTGCCAGCAGACTAATCCGTAATGAGCAGTTCTTC. Translation gives CASRLIRNEQFF.

In this sample, this clonotype turned up a few times. The J gene is TRBJ2-5, the V gene TRBV3-1; TRBD1 might be the D (6 bases). This CDR3 is 11 amino acids long. Per germline, CDR1 LGHDT and CDR2 YNNKEL (reference sequence). The V gene lost 6 bases and the J gene lost 5 bases, with 7 bases spanning the gap. Written as DNA, the CDR3 is TGTGCCAGCAGGAGGGGGGAGACCCAGTACTTC. Translation gives CASRRGETQYF.

The sample holds many counts of this clonotype. V is TRBV2 and J is TRBJ2-6; 8 positions agree with TRBD1. With V trimmed by 6 bases and J by 0 bases, 7 bases remained unmatched. The CDR3 contains 17 residues. In germline, CDR1 is SNHLY, CDR2 FYNNEI. The CDR3 here is CASSSDRAFSGANVLTF. In nucleotides, the CDR3 is TGTGCCAGCAGCTCGGACAGGGCCTTCTCTGGGGCCAACGTCCTGACTTTC.

This clonotype was observed at least ten times. The rearrangement uses TRBV7-9 and TRBJ2-1, with 10 bases matching TRBD2. Germline CDR1 SEHNR, CDR2 FQNEAQ (reference sequence). This CDR3 has 20 amino acids. Germline trimming cut 3 bases from V and 3 bases from J; bases unmatched to any gene: 17. CDR3 nucleotides: TGTGCCAGCAGCTTGTGGTCCGGGGACAGCGGGAGGGGACACTACAATGAGCAGTTCTTC. Amino acids: CASSLWSGDSGRGHYNEQFF.

This clonotype occurred a few times. The chain links TRBV5-1 to TRBJ2-3; possible D gene TRBD1, 5 bases. The germline gives CDR1 SGHRS, CDR2 YFSETQ. V lost 5 bases, J lost 2 bases, and 15 bases lay in between. The CDR3 extends over 15 amino acids. CDR3 sequence: CASSNGRAHTDTQYF. CDR3 sequence (DNA): TGCGCCAGCAGTAATGGCAGGGCCCACACAGATACGCAGTATTTT.

The chain uses TRBV27 and TRBJ2-3, with D unclear. Trimming stripped 3 bases from V and 2 bases from J, with 12 bases between. Germline lookup yields CDR1 MNHEY and CDR2 SMNVEV (reference sequence). The length of the CDR3 is 15 residues. CDR3 nucleotide sequence: TGTGCCAGCAGTTTCCGTCGAGCGCACACAGATACGCAGTATTTT. It specifies CASSFRRAHTDTQYF.

In the case of this clonotype: A read error may be the cause here, since a much bigger clone is one base away. The CDR3 loop is CASSDSSDTQYF. The CDR3 DNA reads as TGTGCCAGCAGCGACTCGTCAGATACGCAGTATTTT. This sequence joins TRBV2 and TRBJ2-3, with D unresolved. The germline CDR1 and CDR2 sequences are SNHLY and FYNNEI. The length of the CDR3 is 12 residues. Trimming took off 6 bases at V and 4 bases at J, with 8 bases between the two ends.

This chain joins TRBV29-1 and TRBJ2-2; D gene uncertain. Germline V gene data show CDR1 as SQVTM and CDR2 as ANQGSEA. Trimming took 5 bases from V and 6 from J, leaving 10 bases between them. The CDR3 is 12 amino acids. The CDR3 sequence is CSVLDGPGELFF. The DNA for the CDR3 is TGCAGCGTTCTGGATGGCCCCGGGGAGCTGTTTTTT.

This clonotype showed up just a few times. V usage is TRBV7-6 and J usage is TRBJ1-5, with D uncertain. Per germline, CDR1 SGHVS and CDR2 FNYEAQ. The CDR3 totals 15 residues. Trimming pared 1 base from V and 5 bases from J, leaving 12 bases between. The chain's CDR3 is CASSLDQGLDQPQHF. The CDR3 nucleotides read TGTGCCAGCAGCTTAGATCAAGGGCTCGATCAGCCCCAGCATTTT.

This clonotype was picked up many times. J is TRBJ1-2 and V is TRBV20-1; 9 bases fit TRBD1. CDR3 length equals 15 residues. Germline values: CDR1 DFQATT, CDR2 SNEGSKA (reference sequence). J gave up 4 bases and V 4 bases, and 10 bases lay outside the gene matches. The CDR3 loop is CSANRKGQGGYGYTF. CDR3 coding DNA: TGCAGTGCTAATCGTAAGGGACAGGGCGGCTATGGCTACACCTTC.

This clonotype was seen once. The J gene is TRBJ2-7, the V gene TRBV27; 7 bases match TRBD1. V dropped 5 bases and J dropped 6; count of bases not matched to a gene: 13. Germline values: CDR1 MNHEY, CDR2 SMNVEV (reference sequence). This CDR3 contains 15 residues. The chain's CDR3 is CASSPITQGYSEQYF. The CDR3 coding sequence is TGTGCCAGCAGTCCTATAACACAGGGGTACAGCGAGCAGTACTTC.

The rearrangement links TRBV9 to TRBJ2-1; D gene ambiguous. From germline, CDR1 is SGDLS and CDR2 YYNGEE. Trimming stripped 0 bases from V and 6 bases from J, with 7 bases between. This CDR3 has 13 amino acids. As DNA, the CDR3 is TGTGCCAGCAGCGTAGGGGTTAGCAATGAGCAGTTCTTC. Translating it yields CASSVGVSNEQFF.

At least ten counts were recorded for this clonotype. V is TRBV5-1 and J is TRBJ1-2; D unresolved. The germline gives CDR1 SGHRS, CDR2 YFSETQ. Trimming removed 0 bases from V and 8 bases from J, with 11 bases in between. This CDR3 is 13 amino acids long. CDR3 in DNA: TGCGCCAGCAGCTTGGCTACGGGCGTCGGCTACACCTTC. It is translated as CASSLATGVGYTF.

This chain connects TRBV15 to TRBJ2-2; 7 positions agree with TRBD1. This CDR3 contains 16 residues. V dropped 0 bases and J dropped 2; count of bases not matched to a gene: 3. Per germline, CDR1 LNHNV and CDR2 YYDKDF (reference sequence). The CDR3: CATSRDIGGNTGELFF. The CDR3 DNA reads as TGTGCCACCAGCAGAGATATAGGGGGCAACACCGGGGAGCTGTTTTTT.

The sample holds many counts of this clonotype. The genes are TRBV30 and TRBJ1-2; 8 bases map to TRBD1. Germline lookup yields CDR1 GTSNPN and CDR2 SVGIG (reference sequence). With V trimmed by 8 bases and J by 8 bases, 7 bases remained unmatched. The CDR3 totals 11 residues. CDR3 DNA: TGTGCCCGGGACAGGATGGGGGGCTACACCTTC. Translation: CARDRMGGYTF.

The chain has TRBV7-8 and TRBJ2-7, with 14 nucleotides matching TRBD2. In germline, CDR1 is SGHVS, CDR2 FQNEAQ. The length of the CDR3 is 16 residues. The V and J ends lost 2 bases and 4 bases, in that order; junction bases with no gene match: 4. CDR3 in amino acids: CASSLMGLAGEYEQYF. In nucleotides, the CDR3 is TGTGCCAGCAGCTTAATGGGACTAGCGGGAGAATACGAGCAGTACTTC.

This clonotype was seen only a few times. V usage is TRBV2 and J usage is TRBJ2-2, with 8 bases matching TRBD1. CDR1 and CDR2 from the germline V gene are SNHLY and FYNNEI. J was trimmed by 3 bases and V by 4 bases; bases with no gene match: 4. The CDR3 runs 15 residues. This chain's CDR3 is CASSVGQGHTGELFF. The CDR3 DNA reads as TGTGCCAGCAGTGTAGGACAGGGCCACACCGGGGAGCTGTTTTTT.

This clonotype was counted a few times. J is TRBJ1-1 and V is TRBV4-1, with no clear D. Looked up from germline, CDR1 is MGHRA and CDR2 is YSYEKL. This CDR3 has 15 amino acids. V dropped 2 bases and J dropped 4 bases, with 14 bases sitting between them. The CDR3 sequence: CASSQSDRFVTEAFF. CDR3 coding DNA: TGCGCCAGCAGCCAATCGGACCGATTCGTCACTGAAGCTTTCTTT.

This clonotype was counted only a few times. This chain uses TRBV20-1 with TRBJ2-7; D is undetermined. Germline assignment: CDR1 DFQATT and CDR2 SNEGSKA (reference sequence). The CDR3 consists of 11 residues. V lost 3 bases and J lost 4, with 7 bases in between. The CDR3 is CSARYGYEQYF. The CDR3 DNA reads TGCAGTGCTAGGTACGGGTACGAGCAGTACTTC.

This clonotype was found a few times. The chain is built from TRBV3-1 and TRBJ2-5; D gene ambiguous. The CDR3 is 14 amino acids. Germline values: CDR1 LGHDT, CDR2 YNNKEL (reference sequence). The V end was cut by 4 bases, the J end by 4 bases, with 13 bases between. The DNA for the CDR3 is TGTGCCAGCAGCCCCCAAGGGCTGGGAGAGACCCAGTACTTC. Protein: CASSPQGLGETQYF.

The CDR3: CASSDRRGHYNEQFF. The CDR3 coding sequence is TGTGCCAGCAGTGATCGCAGGGGGCATTACAATGAGCAGTTCTTC. The V and J genes are TRBV2 and TRBJ2-1; the match to TRBD1 covers 8 bases. The germline gives CDR1 SNHLY, CDR2 FYNNEI. The length of the CDR3 is 15 residues. Germline trimming cut 3 bases from V and 4 bases from J; bases unmatched to any gene: 5.

The CDR3, as DNA: TGTGCCAGCAGTCCTCAGGGGGCTAGGGGGTCCTACGAGCAGTACTTC. Amino acid sequence: CASSPQGARGSYEQYF. This sequence joins TRBV28 and TRBJ2-7, with 8 bases that match TRBD1. Trimming cost V 5 bases and J 1 base; bases outside gene matches: 10. CDR1 MDHEN and CDR2 SYDVKM come from the germline V gene. This CDR3 comprises 16 residues.

Comments on this clonotype: This may stem from a read error, because a much larger clone lies one nucleotide away. V is TRBV7-9 and J is TRBJ2-1; 11 nucleotides match TRBD2. Germline lookup yields CDR1 SEHNR and CDR2 FQNEAQ (reference sequence). This CDR3 is 18 amino acids long. This chain's CDR3 is CAPLKRTSGLESHNERFF. CDR3 sequence (DNA): TGTGCCCCGCTAAAGAGGACTAGCGGGTTGGAAAGCCACAATGAGCGGTTCTTC.

This clonotype has ten or more counts. This rearrangement joins TRBV5-6 to TRBJ2-7; 10 bases line up with TRBD1. The germline CDR1 and CDR2 sequences are SGHDT and YYEEEE. V lost 7 bases to trimming and J lost 4 bases; unmatched junction nucleotides: 5. The CDR3 sequence is 13 residues long. For the CDR3, the DNA is TGTGCCAGCTCGGGACAGGGGCAATACGAGCAGTACTTC. Protein sequence: CASSGQGQYEQYF.

Ten or more counts support this clonotype. The chain has TRBV3-1 and TRBJ1-2, with D hard to call. V lost 1 base and J 4 bases, leaving 7 bases between the germline ends. The CDR3 totals 13 residues. CDR1 is LGHDT, CDR2 YNNKEL, per germline (reference sequence). DNA of the CDR3: TGTGCCAGCAGCCAAGGGGCGGGCTATGGCTACACCTTC. Translation gives CASSQGAGYGYTF.